The table lists the clone carrying this T cell receptor beta chain with a count of one. These data originate in a study of control samples from healthy donors and cancer patients. Here immunoSEQ multiplex PCR was the method, and the copy in TCRdb shows in-frame clones only, minus some. The data show 140,000 or so clones, about 95% seen once. The source is a man aged 55-75 years with colorectal cancer. The sample consisted of PBMCs.

CDR3 coding DNA: TGTGCCAGCAGCCCTAGGGGGCCCTCTGGAAACACCATATATTTT. Translation: CASSPRGPSGNTIYF. The chain has TRBV7-9 and TRBJ1-3; 7 bases are shared with TRBD1. Per the germline V gene, CDR1 is SEHNR and CDR2 is FQNEAQ (reference sequence). The CDR3 sequence is 15 residues long. V dropped 5 bases and J dropped 0; count of bases not matched to a gene: 4.